This T cell receptor (beta chain) was documented in a study of OX40 agonist ivuxolimab in advanced cancers. With respect to the entire study: The costimulatory receptor OX40 (CD134) was targeted by ivuxolimab, a fully human IgG2 agonistic monoclonal antibody. Partial responses occurred in three dose-escalation patients, of whom one had hepatocellular carcinoma and two had cutaneous melanoma. Prior anti-PD-1, anti-PD-L1 or anti-CTLA-4 therapy was permitted, and checkpoint inhibitors had been received by around 40% of dose-escalation patients. Of the approximately 50 dose-escalation patients, hepatocellular carcinoma was present in about 19, melanoma in approximately 15, renal cell carcinoma in 9 and head and neck cancer in 9. The paper covers the monotherapy dose-escalation part of the phase I ivuxolimab trial, which included N ≈ 57 patients. Peripheral TCRbeta sequencing was intended to test whether TCR sequence diversity was altered and clonal T-cell expansion was caused by ivuxolimab. A male proportion of nearly 85% and a mean age of 60 years, ranging from 23 to 79, were recorded for the dose-escalation cohort. Intravenous ivuxolimab was administered to patients every 2 weeks at six dose levels: 0.01, 0.1, 0.3, 1.5, 3 and 10 mg/kg. Findings and caveats that apply to the study as a whole: The antigen specificity of the clonally expanded peripheral T cells was not determined. In the 0.1-3.0 mg/kg groups, partial responders had among the lowest normalized peripheral clonal expansion, particularly in CD8+ T cells. At doses of 0.1 to 3.0 mg/kg, clonal expansion of both CD4+ and CD8+ T cells in blood was seen between baseline and week 6. Low levels of normalized T-cell clonal expansion were also seen in some patients who did not respond. After ivuxolimab, more expanded clones were found on average in CD8+ T cells than in CD4+ T cells.

Patients with a history of autoimmune disease or receiving systemic immunosuppression were excluded from the trial. Peripheral blood for TCR sequencing was collected from all dose cohorts at baseline, on cycle 4 day 1, and on cycle 7 day 1. The samples were taken from a phase I, first-in-human, multicenter, open-label dose-escalation trial of ivuxolimab. The trial enrolled adults with locally advanced or metastatic head and neck squamous cell, hepatocellular, melanoma or renal cell carcinoma. CD4+ and CD8+ T cells were sorted separately from peripheral blood before TCR sequencing. Genomic DNA was isolated from the sorted cells so that the TCRbeta CDR3 region could be sequenced. The immunoSEQ Assay was used to sequence the TCRbeta CDR3 regions. TCRdb carries this immuneACCESS record with in-frame sequences only. Its versions omit some clonotypes, under half of them owing to an unresolved V gene in the studies checked, with the rest unexplained. The sample yields approximately 60,000 clones; approximately 78% were counted once. The top ten clonotypes cover less than 5% of the sample.

Points on this clone: No antigen is known for it. Base qualities are missing; no much larger clone stands one base away.

The receptor comes from an adult with an advanced solid tumor such as melanoma, head and neck, liver or kidney cancer. The sample here was CD4+ or CD8+ T cells sorted from blood, taken in a trial of the OX40 agonist ivuxolimab.

DNA sequence: TGTGCCAGCAGCGGATACCAGGGATATGGCTACACCTTC. Translated, it gives CASSGYQGYGYTF. This chain is built from TRBV9 and TRBJ1-2; the D gene is possibly TRBD1, with 5 bases matching. Deletion took 3 bases off V and 5 bases off J, with a span of 11 bases between the germline ends. Reading the germline V gene gives CDR1 SGDLS and CDR2 YYNGEE. Spanning cysteine to phenylalanine, the CDR3 consists of 13 amino acids. The only DNA kept is the CDR3, 39 bases in frame from the first base.